This record looks at one T cell receptor (beta chain) sequence and its context. Its antigen remains unidentified. Per-nucleotide qualities are absent, and no much larger clonotype sits a single base away. This specimen belongs to a study of blood T cell repertoires in COVID-19 (dated by TCRdb to 2019 to 2021). Some background on the complete study: Collaborator samples came from the United States, Italy and Spain and covered acute and convalescent phases of COVID-19. HLA class I and class II types, where available, came from metadata supplied by the sample provider rather than from assay-based typing. The repertoires were made available in a free public database intended to serve as a resource for research on the immune response to SARS-CoV-2. The samples were drawn from two sources: the first 160 participants of the ongoing ImmuneRACE study, and 950 to 1,500 subjects contributed by 6 global collaborators. The prospective study material was composed of cDNA or gDNA derived from T cells, B-cell-depleted T cells, or PBMCs. Nearly every sample came with metadata listing a de-identified subject ID, COVID-19 status, age in years and sex. The dataset comprised deeply sampled blood TCRbeta repertoires from subjects exposed to, actively infected with, or recovered from COVID-19. Beyond this particular receptor, the publication reports: The amount of clinical and demographic metadata varied by source and participant and was provided uncurated.

At the junction V is shortened by 0 bases and J by 7 bases, with 16 bases in between. According to the germline V gene (reference sequence), CDR1 reads LGHDT and CDR2 reads YNNKEL. From cysteine to phenylalanine, the CDR3 is 16 amino acids long. Kept here is only the CDR3 DNA, which spans 48 bases and is read in frame from base 1. TCRbeta CDR3 regions were amplified from genomic DNA by means of the immunoSEQ Assay, a bias-controlled multiplex PCR. The published analysis was carried out like this. Nucleated cell counts per sample were estimated from amplification of reference gene primers within the assay. Sequence reads were collapsed and filtered to measure the absolute abundance of every unique TCRbeta CDR3 rearrangement. For each sample, productive Simpson clonality was calculated as the square root of Simpson's diversity index over productive rearrangements. TCRdb carries this immuneACCESS record with in-frame sequences only. Its versions omit some clonotypes, under half of them owing to an unresolved V gene in the studies checked, with the rest unexplained. That table gives V, J and clone size, and the DNA gave D and trimming. The sample has 95,000 or so clones on record, 86% of them singletons. In total, the top ten clones hold more than 1% of the sample.

Each collaborating institution followed its own protocols to collect whole blood in K2EDTA tubes. For TCRbeta analysis, collaborators shipped samples as frozen whole blood, isolated PBMCs, or DNA extracted from either of those sample types. The V and J genes are TRBV3-1 (or the pseudogene TRBV3-2) and TRBJ2-4, with no reliable assignment of the D segment. Sequences were obtained from peripheral blood. The TCR comes from a man at least 80 years old with active or convalescent COVID-19. The DNA sequence is TGTGCCAGCAGCCAAGACCAAACCCGGAGTCCGAACATTCAGTACTTC. Translation gives CASSQDQTRSPNIQYF.